This TCR beta chain was identified during a study of post-analysis software for immune sequencing data. Findings and caveats of the study: Elevated frequency relative to controls characterized about 5 TRBV segments in patients, TRBV5-6, TRBV5-1 and TRBV20-1 among them.

This clonotype occurred a few times. Its specificity is not known. The CDR3 length is 20 residues. The V gene end was trimmed by 2 bases and the J gene end by 1 base; junction bases not matched to a gene: 18. Germline-derived CDR1 and CDR2 are MNHEY and SVGAGI. Every TCR beta cDNA library bore unique molecular identifiers. Each CDR3 protein is one row after TCRdb ran MiXCR on the PCR reads. The sample has roughly 540,000 distinct CDR3 sequences; 30% to 40% are singletons. What was sequenced was blood. The rearrangement uses TRBV6-5 and TRBJ2-5; 8 nucleotides agree with TRBD1. The clonotype was recovered from a girl aged 2-17 years with multiple sclerosis. The CDR3 nucleotides read TGTGCCAGCAGTTACCCCGCACACGCTCCCCACGACAGGGGCCAAGAGACCCAGTACTTC. Translation: CASSYPAHAPHDRGQETQYF.